The source of this TCR beta chain is a study of blood T cells in healthy people across ages. No fewer than 7 million PBMCs went into each sample. Germline V gives CDR1 LNHNV, CDR2 YYDKDF (reference sequence). This CDR3 has 15 amino acids. V was pared by 1 base and J by 3 bases, with 9 bases between. A remark on this clonotype: What it binds is unknown.

Regarding the study as a whole: Donor CMV status, an unknown factor, possibly confounded changes in expanded clonotypes. Since the PBMCs were unsorted, naive and antigen-experienced cells could not be conclusively compared.

Alongside a J-beta primer mix, a sample-barcoded 5' primer served in a second PCR lasting roughly 6 to 11 cycles. Every single cDNA molecule received a tag from a template-switch adaptor with 12 random nucleotides. TCRdb analysed the 5' RACE reads with MiXCR anew, one entry per CDR3 protein. This table has 790,000 or so distinct CDR3 sequences, around 50% appearing once. This TCR was recovered from a man between 35 and 55 years old in good health. Sequencing was carried out using blood. The genes are TRBV15 and TRBJ1-4; perhaps TRBD1 as D (5 bases). The CDR3 spells CATSRVPTANEKLFF. CDR3 DNA: TGTGCCACCAGCAGAGTGCCGACAGCTAATGAAAAACTGTTTTTT. Full variable domain (remainder filled in from reference TRBV15 and TRBJ1-4): DAMVIQNPRYQVTQFGKPVTLSCSQTLNHNVMYWYQQKSSQAPKLLFHYYDKDFNNEADTPDNFQSRRPNTSFCFLDIRSPGLGDTAMYLCATSRVPTANEKLFFGSGTQLSVL.